Described below is a single TCR beta chain sequence and its context. These data are taken from a study of blood T cell repertoires in COVID-19. Study-level background: Researchers got acute and convalescent COVID-19 samples from the United States, Italy and Spain.

The study assigned cohorts using participant-reported clinical history. Symptom resolution, clearance, or two negative PCRs marked the recovered donors of Cohort 3. In the study's own analysis: The assay estimated nucleated cells by amplifying reference gene primers. The protocol was immunoSEQ multiplex PCR, while the TCRdb copy is restricted to in-frame clones and leaves out a portion. V and J calls plus clone size are reproduced from that table; the DNA served to infer D and trimming. The sample records 200,000 to 250,000 clones, 84% being singletons. The germline gives CDR1 SEHNR, CDR2 FQNEAQ (reference sequence). The CDR3 has 14 amino acids. The trim removed 1 base at V and 4 bases at J, leaving 0 bases unmatched.

The rearrangement joins TRBV7-9 to TRBJ2-4, with 8 positions matching TRBD1. The sequencing sample was made of PBMCs or T cells enriched from blood (not recorded which). The origin of this receptor is a woman in her thirties or forties who had recovered from COVID-19. DNA for the CDR3: TGTGCCAGCAGCTTAGGACAGGGGAAAAACATTCAGTACTTC. It encodes CASSLGQGKNIQYF.